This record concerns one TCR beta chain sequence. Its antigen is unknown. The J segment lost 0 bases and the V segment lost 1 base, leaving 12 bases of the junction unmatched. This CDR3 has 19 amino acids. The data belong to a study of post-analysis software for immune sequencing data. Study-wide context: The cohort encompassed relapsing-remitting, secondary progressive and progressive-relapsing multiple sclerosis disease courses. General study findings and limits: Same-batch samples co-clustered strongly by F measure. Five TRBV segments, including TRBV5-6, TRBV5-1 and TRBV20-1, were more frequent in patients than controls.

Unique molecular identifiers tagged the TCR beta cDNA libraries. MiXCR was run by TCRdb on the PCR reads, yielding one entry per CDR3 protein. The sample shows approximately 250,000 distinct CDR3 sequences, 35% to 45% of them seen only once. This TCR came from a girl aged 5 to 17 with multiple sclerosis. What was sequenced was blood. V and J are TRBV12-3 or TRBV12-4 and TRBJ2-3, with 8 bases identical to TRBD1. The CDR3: CASSLGSLQGVTSTDTQYF. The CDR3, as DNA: TGTGCCAGCAGTTTAGGGTCCCTACAGGGGGTTACTAGCACAGATACGCAGTATTTT.